The sequence of this T cell receptor (beta chain) was determined in a study of blood T cell repertoires in COVID-19. About the research overall: From T cells, B-cell-depleted T cells, or PBMCs came the material, which was cDNA or gDNA.

V was cut by 2 bases and J by 7 bases, with 6 bases left in between. Per germline, CDR1 MDHEN and CDR2 SYDVKM. The CDR3 is 11 amino acids. Per the original methods: The authors estimated nucleated cell counts from reference gene primer amplification. Only in-frame clones appear in the TCRdb table, and some are missing; sequencing was by immunoSEQ multiplex PCR. V and J calls plus clone size are reproduced from that table; the DNA served to infer D and trimming. The repertoire holds roughly 73,000 clones, with 75% to 85% as singletons. The chain is built from TRBV28 and TRBJ2-7, with a weak D call TRBD1 (6 bases). The sequencing input was peripheral blood. The source of this sequence is a human donor in a cohort sampled during active COVID-19. CDR3 sequence reads: CASSLDREQYF. CDR3 in DNA: TGTGCCAGCAGTTTAGACAGGGAGCAGTACTTC.